This T cell receptor (beta chain) appears in the sequencing data of a study of radiation and T cells in renal cell carcinoma (dated by TCRdb to 2020 to 2021). In the study overall: The samples were obtained from a clinical trial, where primary renal cell carcinomas were treated with 15 Gy stereotactic body radiation therapy and then removed by nephrectomy 4 weeks afterward. In total, 50 to 55 samples, comprising around 26 tumors and roughly 27 peripheral blood samples, were subjected to TCR beta sequencing. In the approximately 58 samples combined, 4,016,671 unique CDR3 nucleotide sequences were found, encoding about 3 million unique CDR3 amino acid sequences.

A remark on this clone: The antigen it binds to is not known. No quality values exist for individual bases; no much larger clone is one base distant.

The CDR3 spans 16 residues, from the cysteine through the phenylalanine. The entry retains the CDR3 DNA only, 48 bases that are in frame from base 1. Via the germline V gene (reference sequence), CDR1 is SGHNT and CDR2 YYREEE. The germline ends are 10 bases apart after V is trimmed by 0 bases and J by 0 bases. What the authors observed across the whole study: Dynamics of the blood repertoire were not tracked past 4 weeks after treatment. Because pretreatment tumor biopsies were not available, the baseline intratumoral presence of clonotypes could not be determined. An increase in top tumor clonotypes in blood was observed from baseline to 2 weeks post-radiation, followed by contraction by 4 weeks, which was taken to suggest transient expansion of tumor-resident clones. With a single-armed trial design, the study had no way to address how radiation dose or scheduling affects the TCR repertoire.

Taken with the paper, the label for time point translates to: baseline pretreatment blood. The treatment or condition label on this specimen signifies: 15 Gy SBRT to primary tumor, nephrectomy 4 weeks later. To follow tumor-enriched clonotypes, peripheral blood was collected serially from radiation-treated patients at baseline and again at 2 weeks and 4 weeks after SBRT. All patients had renal cell carcinoma with clear cell pathology. The QIAamp DNA Blood Mini Kit (Qiagen) was used to prepare genomic DNA for TCR sequencing. The analyses included only samples that passed all quality control checks. The immunoSEQ kit was used, according to the manufacturer's recommendations, to generate TCR beta libraries from genomic DNA. Library preparation used a first multiplex PCR with proprietary primers, then a second PCR adding unique barcodes, with bead cleanups after each round. Each sample batch included a kit-provided positive control reaction and a negative control reaction. The final libraries were assessed on an Agilent 4200 TapeStation D1000 ScreenTape, pooled by volume, and quantified by qPCR. Sequencing was performed on an Illumina NextSeq500 with a MidOutput 150-cycle cartridge, and 156 Read1 and 15 Index1 cycles were run with kit custom primers. The pooled library was loaded at around 1 pM with about 21% PhiX control spiked in. Turning to the authors' computational methods: Vendor-processed data were analyzed in R, with a clonotype defined as all T cells sharing the same CDR3 nucleotide sequence. In the clone abundance analyses, frequencies in each sample were normalized to that sample's 10,000 most abundant clones. Public T cell clones, averaging fewer than five per sample, were removed before analysis. Tumor-enriched and baseline blood-enriched clonotypes were defined by at least a 32-fold difference in abundance between compartments. A beta-binomial differential abundance model was applied to find clonotypes that expanded or contracted between blood time points. Similarity between tumor and blood repertoires was quantified using the Baroni-Urbani and Buser coefficient, and groups were compared with two-tailed Wilcoxon tests in R. TCRdb provides this immuneACCESS table in a form limited to in-frame rearrangements. Some clones are lacking; in checked studies, under half of them reflect an unresolved V gene, and why the rest are absent is not known. V and J calls and clone size follow that table, whereas D and trimming were derived from the DNA. The sample table contains about 150,000 clones; only one count was recorded for roughly 90% of them. Approximately 4% of the sample belongs to the ten largest clones.

The TCR was taken from a woman between 70 and 85 years old with renal cell carcinoma. Recombination joined TRBV5-4 with TRBJ1-3; the D segment cannot be called with confidence. The input for sequencing was blood, taken from a patient whose treatment included radiotherapy and nephrectomy. The DNA reads as follows: TGTGCCAGCAGCTTGGGTGCCGGACTCTCTGGAAACACCATATATTTT. It translates to CASSLGAGLSGNTIYF.